This T cell receptor (beta chain) was identified during a study of Ad26.COV2.S vaccination and SARS-CoV-2 variants. The wider study: Enrollment placed the donor in the COV1001 Ad26.COV2.S trial arm. Dosing was one shot or two shots 56 days apart.

The CDR3 is 16 residues long. Germline V gene lookup returns CDR1 SSHAT and CDR2 FNYEAQ (reference sequence). Treatment in this sample: some 19 received Ad26.COV2.S at low or high dose, single or two shots; 5 received placebo; per-sample allocation not given. Each sample was drawn 63 days after the first injection (of vaccine or placebo). Sequencing was performed with immunoSEQ multiplex PCR; in TCRdb, only in-frame clones are kept and a portion is missing. The sample records about 400,000 clones, 70% to 90% being singletons. To note about this clone: An end of the junction differs from the germline gene, which may be a read error.

This receptor was taken from a person between 18 and 65 years old who received the Ad26.COV2.S COVID-19 vaccine or a placebo. The sequencing here drew on peripheral blood, taken in a trial of Ad26.COV2.S vaccine versus placebo. The rearrangement joins TRBV7-7 to TRBJ2-2; possible D gene TRBD2, 5 bases. CDR3 DNA: TGTGCTAGCAGCTCTTCTCTTGGCGGGTCCACCGGGGAGCTGTTTTTT. Protein sequence: CASSSSLGGSTGELFF.